This T cell receptor (beta chain) stems from a study of Graves' ophthalmopathy and Graves' hyperthyroidism. Study summary: Researchers obtained peripheral blood at initial diagnosis, before any treatment had begun.

The sequenced template was RNA, covering the TCR beta CDR3 region. RT-PCR in the first round used HTBI primers; a second-round multiplex PCR followed. MiXCR, applied by TCRdb to the multiplex PCR reads, yields one record per CDR3 protein. The data contain 600,000 to 700,000 distinct CDR3 sequences, under 50% of them singletons. Study results and limitations: Most expanded clonotypes from thyroid (those above 0.001 frequency) were also found in blood.

V lost 8 bases and J lost 3, with 11 bases in between. The V gene's germline CDR1 is SNHLY and CDR2 FYNNEI. The CDR3 runs to 13 residues. Ineligible for inclusion were patients with other autoimmune diseases, uncontrolled infections, pregnancy or lactation. PBMCs were density-gradient isolated from approximately 10 ml fresh blood. Remarks on this clonotype: Its antigen is still unknown.

The chain employs TRBV2 and TRBJ1-5; D is unresolved. This TCR derives from an adult man with Graves' ophthalmopathy. The sequenced sample consisted of peripheral blood. The chain's CDR3 is CASENSPNQPQHF. Here the CDR3 DNA reads TGTGCCAGCGAGAACAGTCCCAATCAGCCCCAGCATTTT.